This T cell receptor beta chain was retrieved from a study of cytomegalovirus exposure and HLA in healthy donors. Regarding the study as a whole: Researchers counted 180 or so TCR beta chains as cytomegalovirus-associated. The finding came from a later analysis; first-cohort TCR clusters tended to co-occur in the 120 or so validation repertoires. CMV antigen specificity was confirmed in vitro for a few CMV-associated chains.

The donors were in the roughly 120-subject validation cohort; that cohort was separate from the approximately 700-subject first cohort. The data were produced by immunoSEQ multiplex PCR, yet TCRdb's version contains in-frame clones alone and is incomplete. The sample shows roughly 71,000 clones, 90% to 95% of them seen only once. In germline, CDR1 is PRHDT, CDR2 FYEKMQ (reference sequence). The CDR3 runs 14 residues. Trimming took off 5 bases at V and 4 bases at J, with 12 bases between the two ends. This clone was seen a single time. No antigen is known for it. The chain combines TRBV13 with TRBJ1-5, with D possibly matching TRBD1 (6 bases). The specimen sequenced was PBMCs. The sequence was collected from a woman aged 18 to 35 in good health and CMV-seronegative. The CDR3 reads CASSHRQENQPQHF. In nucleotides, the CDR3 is TGTGCCAGCAGCCATCGACAGGAGAATCAGCCCCAGCATTTT. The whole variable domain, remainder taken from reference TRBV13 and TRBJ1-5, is AAGVIQSPRHLIKEKRETATLKCYPIPRHDTVYWYQQGPGQDPQFLISFYEKMQSDKGSIPDRFSAQQFSDYHSELNMSSLELGDSALYFCASSHRQENQPQHFGDGTRLSIL.